The TCR beta chain described here comes from a study of CD8 T cells in ankylosing spondylitis. General study findings and limits: Earlier reports found some motif variants in synovial fluid and blood in reactive arthritis. What seemed typical of ankylosing spondylitis blood was a TCR beta motif built from eight highly homologous variants. Clones linked to disease were reported to show significant enrichment in matched ankylosing spondylitis synovial fluid.

TCRdb re-called the 5' RACE reads through MiXCR, storing one row per CDR3 protein. The sample consists of 200,000 or so distinct CDR3 sequences, around 25% of them appearing once. The sample holds many counts of this clonotype. Its antigen is as yet unknown. With 6 bases removed from V and 5 bases from J, the gap between germline ends came to 19 bases. This CDR3 contains 15 residues. Material for sequencing was blood, either unsorted or a sorted T cell fraction (not recorded which). This sequence joins TRBV12-3 or TRBV12-4 and TRBJ1-2; D may be TRBD1 (6 bases). The TCR was taken from a male donor with ankylosing spondylitis or in good health (not recorded which). The CDR3 DNA sequence: TGTGCCAGCAGCCCCGGGCAGGGGTATAGATATGGCTACACCTTC. It yields the protein CASSPGQGYRYGYTF.